Presented here are 25 T cell receptor beta chains from one specimen sequenced in a study of a mutant IDH1 vaccine in newly diagnosed glioma. These receptors' targets are unknown. TCRdb's table, derived via immunoSEQ multiplex PCR, lists solely in-frame clones and lacks some. Of over 50,000 clones in the sample, 81% were seen once. Time point denoted: week 5, during vaccination. Mutant IDH1 20-mer peptide, at 300 ug, made up each vaccine dose, with topical imiquimod. The sequencing here drew on PBMCs, taken from a glioma patient whose treatment included an IDH1 peptide vaccine. These TCRs come from a man in his thirties or forties with glioma.

The J gene is TRBJ2-5, the V gene TRBV15; the D gene is possibly TRBD2 (5 bases). The J call may be faulty, since TRBJ2-7 better matches the DNA end. CDR3 length: 13 residues. CDR1 LNHNV and CDR2 YYDKDF come from the germline V gene (reference sequence). CDR3 DNA sequence: TGTGCCACCAGCAGAGATATAGGGAGCGAGCAGTACTTC. It yields the protein CATSRDIGSEQYF.

There are a few counts of this clone. The chain employs TRBV20-1 and TRBJ1-2; no firm D call. The CDR3 runs to 11 residues. V gave up 2 bases and J gave up 6 bases, with 7 bases separating them. Germline V gives CDR1 DFQATT, CDR2 SNEGSKA (reference sequence). The CDR3, as DNA: TGCAGTGCTAGAATTCTAGATGGCTACACCTTC. Translation gives CSARILDGYTF.

The CDR3 region is CASSLVFIGGANEQFF. CDR3 DNA sequence: TGTGCCAGCAGCTTAGTATTCATCGGAGGTGCCAATGAGCAGTTCTTC. The chain couples TRBV11-2 to TRBJ2-1; tentative D call: TRBD2 (5 bases). Trimming pared 1 base from V and 6 bases from J, leaving 16 bases between. There are 16 residues in the CDR3. Per germline, CDR1 SGHAT and CDR2 FQNNGV.

The rearrangement links TRBV5-1 to TRBJ1-1; TRBD1 matches at 10 bases. From germline, CDR1 is SGHRS and CDR2 YFSETQ. The CDR3 extends over 20 amino acids. J gave up 7 bases and V 4 bases, and 25 bases lay outside the gene matches. The DNA for the CDR3 is TGCGCCAGCAGCCTCAAATCTCCTTTAAGGACAGGGGGGCTGGCCTATGAAGCTTTCTTT. Amino acids: CASSLKSPLRTGGLAYEAFF.

The chain links TRBV11-2 to TRBJ1-4, with a tentative D call TRBD1 (6 bases). Trimming removed 7 bases at V and 6 bases at J, with 18 bases between. Germline lookup yields CDR1 SGHAT and CDR2 FQNNGV. The CDR3 runs 15 residues. The CDR3 DNA reads as TGTGCCAGCATCGACTCGGGGGGGCTGGATGAAAAACTGTTTTTT. Protein product: CASIDSGGLDEKLFF. Full variable domain (rest looked up from reference TRBV11-2 and TRBJ1-4): EAGVAQSPRYKIIEKRQSVAFWCNPISGHATLYWYQQILGQGPKLLIQFQNNGVVDDSQLPKDRFSAERLKGVDSTLKIQPAKLEDSAVYLCASIDSGGLDEKLFFGSGTQLSVL.

The chain is built from TRBV2 and TRBJ1-2; D is unclear. The CDR3 is 14 amino acids. Trimming stripped 5 bases from V and 6 bases from J, with 16 bases between. Germline CDR1 and CDR2: SNHLY and FYNNEI. The CDR3 is CASSPSRRGHGYTF. The CDR3 nucleotides are TGTGCCAGCAGTCCAAGCAGGAGAGGTCATGGCTACACCTTC.

This chain links TRBV19 with TRBJ1-1; D unclear. Trimming cost V 5 bases and J 0 bases, with 4 bases left between them. CDR3 length: 12 amino acids. Germline V gene sequence: CDR1 LNHDA, CDR2 SQIVND (reference sequence). The CDR3 region has the DNA TGTGCCAGTAGTGTATTGAACACTGAAGCTTTCTTT. Amino acids: CASSVLNTEAFF.

The chain recombines TRBV29-1 with TRBJ2-7, with 11 bases aligning to TRBD1. The germline gives CDR1 SQVTM, CDR2 ANQGSEA. V lost 5 bases and J lost 4; bases outside the gene matches: 16. The CDR3 covers 17 residues. DNA of the CDR3: TGCAGCGTTCGGACAGGGGGCAGTGTGAATAGGGAGTACGAGCAGTACTTC. It codes for CSVRTGGSVNREYEQYF.

The chain joins TRBV6-1 to TRBJ1-4; no clear D gene. Trimming took off 4 bases at V and 3 bases at J, with 9 bases between the two ends. The germline V gene has CDR1 MNHNS and CDR2 SASEGT. CDR3 size: 14 residues. The chain's CDR3 is CASSVLGSNEKLFF. Here the CDR3 DNA reads TGTGCCAGCAGTGTTCTGGGGTCTAATGAAAAACTGTTTTTT.

This clone was seen once. This sequence joins TRBV2 and TRBJ2-2; TRBD2 might be the D (7 bases). The V end lost 7 bases, the J end lost 6 bases, and 18 bases lay between the germline ends. The germline V gene encodes CDR1 SNHLY and CDR2 FYNNEI. This CDR3 is 15 amino acids long. The CDR3 bases are TGTGCCAGCACGGGGGGCGGGAATTTGGCCGGGGAGCTGTTTTTT. Protein product: CASTGGGNLAGELFF.

This clone was seen only a few times. The chain joins TRBV2 to TRBJ1-4; D ambiguous. CDR1 is SNHLY and CDR2 is FYNNEI in the germline V gene. This CDR3 spans 14 amino acids. The V end lost 7 bases, the J end lost 4 bases, and 13 bases lay between the germline ends. CDR3 nucleotides: TGTGCCAGCACCCAAGAATTTGGTAATGAAAAACTGTTTTTT. It is translated as CASTQEFGNEKLFF.

This clone has just a few counts. The rearrangement joins TRBV2 to TRBJ2-3; TRBD1 is a possible D gene (5 bases). CDR3 length: 14 residues. V was cut by 4 bases and J by 2 bases, with 10 bases left in between. CDR1 is SNHLY and CDR2 is FYNNEI in the germline V gene. CDR3 coding DNA: TGTGCCAGCAGTGGACAGTATGACACAGATACGCAGTATTTT. This codes for CASSGQYDTDTQYF.

The rearrangement uses TRBV4-1 and TRBJ2-5; the match to TRBD2 covers 13 bases. V was clipped by 4 bases and J by 3 bases; unmatched bases: 11. CDR1 and CDR2 (germline): MGHRA, YSYEKL. This CDR3 contains 18 residues. CDR3 DNA sequence: TGCGCCAGCAGCCTGTTACTACTAGCGGGGGGGCGGGAAGAGACCCAGTACTTC. Encoded protein: CASSLLLLAGGREETQYF.

The chain combines TRBV19 with TRBJ1-5; tentative D call: TRBD1 (5 bases). CDR3 length equals 15 residues. In germline, CDR1 is LNHDA, CDR2 SQIVND (reference sequence). Between the trimmed V and J ends, which lost 3 bases and 5 bases, there was a span of 14 bases. The CDR3 DNA reads as TGTGCCAGTAGTATTTGGGGGAGCAGTCATCAGCCCCAGCATTTT. It specifies CASSIWGSSHQPQHF.

CDR3 nucleotides: TGTGCCAGTAGTATAAACGGGGATCGACAGGGCAGGATGGAGCAGTACTTC. Translated: CASSINGDRQGRMEQYF. The chain recombines TRBV19 with TRBJ2-7; 7 bases line up with TRBD1. Germline values: CDR1 LNHDA, CDR2 SQIVND (reference sequence). The CDR3 extends over 17 amino acids. V was pared by 2 bases and J by 7 bases, with 17 bases of the junction left unmatched.

The chain couples TRBV18 to TRBJ1-5; D is unresolved. The CDR3 has 14 residues. From germline, CDR1 is KGHSH and CDR2 LQKENI. V dropped 5 bases and J dropped 2 bases, with 10 bases sitting between them. Here the CDR3 DNA reads TGTGCCAGCTCAACTGACATCGGCAATCAGCCCCAGCATTTT. Its protein is CASSTDIGNQPQHF.

The chain couples TRBV5-1 to TRBJ2-2; 12 bases fit TRBD2. The CDR3 is 17 residues long. The J segment lost 5 bases and the V segment lost 1 base, leaving 6 bases of the junction unmatched. Germline CDR1 is SGHRS and CDR2 is YFSETQ. The CDR3 region has the DNA TGCGCCAGCAGCTTGCTGCTAGCGGGGGGGCAAACCGGGGAGCTGTTTTTT. This sequence encodes CASSLLLAGGQTGELFF. The entire variable domain, with the rest obtained from reference TRBV5-1 and TRBJ2-2, is as follows: KAGVTQTPRYLIKTRGQQVTLSCSPISGHRSVSWYQQTPGQGLQFLFEYFSETQRNKGNFPGRFSGRQFSNSRSEMNVSTLELGDSALYLCASSLLLAGGQTGELFFGEGSRLTVL.

This clone came up a few times. The chain recombines TRBV5-1 with TRBJ1-1; 7 bases are a match to TRBD1. Per germline, CDR1 SGHRS and CDR2 YFSETQ. Trimming cost V 0 bases and J 9 bases; bases outside gene matches: 5. This CDR3 comprises 13 residues. CDR3 in amino acids: CASSLDRGGKAFF. The CDR3 DNA reads as TGCGCCAGCAGCTTGGACAGGGGAGGTAAAGCTTTCTTT.

V is TRBV20-1 and J is TRBJ2-1, with D hard to call. Trimming pared 2 bases from V and 7 bases from J, leaving 3 bases between. CDR1 DFQATT and CDR2 SNEGSKA come from the germline V gene (reference sequence). CDR3 length: 10 amino acids. The CDR3 region has the DNA TGCAGTGCTAGAAGAAATGAGCAGTTCTTC. Translated, it gives CSARRNEQFF.

The chain employs TRBV29-1 and TRBJ2-5; unclear D gene. CDR1 SQVTM and CDR2 ANQGSEA come from the germline V gene. V was clipped by 3 bases and J by 1 base, with 3 bases between them. The CDR3 has 11 residues. The CDR3 here is CSVDTQETQYF. The CDR3 DNA is TGCAGCGTTGACACCCAAGAGACCCAGTACTTC.

The chain joins TRBV19 to TRBJ2-1; D uncertain. In germline, CDR1 is LNHDA, CDR2 SQIVND (reference sequence). The CDR3 totals 15 residues. Deletions cut 4 bases from V and 0 bases from J, with 10 bases between. The chain's CDR3 is CASSSQASSYNEQFF. CDR3 DNA sequence: TGTGCCAGTAGTAGCCAGGCAAGCTCCTACAATGAGCAGTTCTTC.

This rearrangement joins TRBV28 to TRBJ1-6; 10 bases agree with TRBD1. The germline V gene encodes CDR1 MDHEN and CDR2 SYDVKM. The CDR3 totals 16 residues. Trimming at V came to 8 bases and at J to 0 bases, leaving 4 bases not matched to a gene. This CDR3 reads CASHGQGDSYNSPLHF. CDR3 nucleotide sequence: TGTGCCAGCCACGGACAGGGGGACTCCTATAATTCACCCCTCCACTTT.

The chain couples TRBV5-1 to TRBJ1-2; D gene ambiguous. The CDR3 loop spans 12 amino acids. Trimming took 5 bases from V and 6 from J, leaving 11 bases between them. Germline assignment: CDR1 SGHRS and CDR2 YFSETQ. The CDR3 is CASRGLSDGYTF. The DNA of the CDR3 is TGCGCCAGCAGGGGTTTATCGGATGGCTACACCTTC.

V usage is TRBV18 and J usage is TRBJ2-7; D gene unclear. Germline V gene sequence: CDR1 KGHSH, CDR2 LQKENI. V dropped 6 bases and J dropped 5 bases, with 17 bases sitting between them. This CDR3 has 14 amino acids. CDR3 nucleotide sequence: TGTGCCAGCTCTTTCATTGGAGACGCCAACGAGCAGTACTTC. It is translated as CASSFIGDANEQYF.

This sequence joins TRBV27 and TRBJ2-5; D is possibly TRBD2 (5 bases). CDR1 is MNHEY, CDR2 SMNVEV, per germline (reference sequence). Trimming took 6 bases from V and 5 from J, leaving 16 bases between them. There are 14 residues in the CDR3. For the CDR3, the DNA is TGTGCCAGCAGCGGAACTAGACTTTGGGAGACCCAGTACTTC. It codes for CASSGTRLWETQYF.